Described below is a single T cell receptor (beta chain) sequence and its context. This clone came up a few times. What antigen it recognizes has not been identified. Qualities for individual bases were not recorded, and no much larger clone is one base off. At one collaborating source in Seattle, patients were enrolled during active infection and were followed longitudinally through the course of disease. Collaborating institutions collected whole blood in K2EDTA tubes following their own protocols. For TCRbeta analysis, collaborators shipped samples in one of three forms: frozen whole blood, isolated PBMCs, or DNA extracted from either of those sample types. The data originate from a study of blood T cell repertoires in COVID-19 (dated by TCRdb to the early 2020s). For the wider study: Samples from collaborators originated in the United States, Italy and Spain and spanned both the acute and convalescent phases of COVID-19. The samples were drawn from the first 160 participants of the ongoing ImmuneRACE study and from 1,254 subjects provided by 6 global collaborators. Nearly every sample came with metadata listing a de-identified subject ID, COVID-19 status, age in years and sex. Where available, HLA class I and class II types were obtained from metadata supplied by the sample provider rather than from assay-based typing. The material from the prospective study consisted of cDNA or gDNA derived from T cells, B-cell-depleted T cells, or PBMCs. A freely available public database, intended as a resource for researchers studying the immune response to SARS-CoV-2, is where the repertoires were released. Deeply sampled blood TCRbeta repertoires from subjects exposed to, actively infected with, or recovered from COVID-19 were included in the dataset. Results and caveats for the whole study, not just this receptor: The quantity of clinical and demographic metadata differed by source and by participant and was supplied without curation.

The V and J ends are trimmed by 3 bases and 7 bases, leaving 19 bases between them. From the germline V gene, CDR1 is SGHVS and CDR2 is FQNEAQ. The CDR3, from cysteine to phenylalanine, totals 15 residues. Only CDR3 DNA remains: 45 bases, in frame from the first base. The immunoSEQ Assay, a bias-controlled multiplex PCR, was used to amplify TCRbeta CDR3 regions from genomic DNA. The authors' pipeline ran thus. The number of nucleated cells in each sample was estimated from the amplification of reference gene primers within the assay. Sequence reads were collapsed and filtered to measure the absolute abundance of every unique TCRbeta CDR3 rearrangement. For each sample, productive Simpson clonality was calculated by taking the square root of Simpson's diversity index across productive rearrangements. Entries here come from immuneACCESS through TCRdb and include only in-frame sequences with V and J called. Some clones fail to appear in such tables; in the studies checked, an unresolved V gene covers under half of the shortfall, and the cause of the remainder is unknown. V and J calls and clone size follow that table, whereas D and trimming were derived from the DNA. The sample table shows approximately 200,000 clones, and about 84% are seen once. Roughly 7% of the sample comes from the top ten.

The source material was peripheral blood. Here the chain combines TRBV7-8 and TRBJ2-7; the D gene is not confidently resolved. This receptor was taken from a woman aged 80 or over with COVID-19, enrolled during active disease. The nucleotide sequence reads as follows: TGTGCCAGCAGCTTCTTCACAGCCAATTTTCGGGAGCAGTACTTC. It specifies CASSFFTANFREQYF.